These T cell receptor beta chains were read from a single sample in a study of control samples from healthy donors and cancer patients. The protocol was immunoSEQ multiplex PCR, while the TCRdb copy is restricted to in-frame clones and leaves out a portion. The repertoire holds fewer than 85,000 clones, with roughly 92% as singletons. The specimen sequenced was blood. Source of these receptors: a woman aged 55-69 years in good health. CDR3s include the opening cysteine and the closing phenylalanine or tryptophan.

V: TRBV6-6; J: TRBJ2-7; CDR3: CASSYSTSHGYEQYF
V: TRBV25-1; J: TRBJ1-1; CDR3: CASSESYRNTEAFF
V: TRBV28; J: TRBJ1-6; CDR3: CASSSGGNSPLHF
V: TRBV28; J: TRBJ1-5; CDR3: CACKPGQYYQPQHF
V: TRBV18; J: TRBJ1-4; CDR3: CASSPGVSVANEKLFF
V: TRBV5-6; J: TRBJ2-1; CDR3: CASSLYYRGLRFF
V: TRBV6-5; J: TRBJ2-2; CDR3: CASRVGGGELFF
V: TRBV28; J: TRBJ1-4; CDR3: CASASIGTGDEKLFF
V: TRBV9; J: TRBJ2-5; CDR3: CASSVGTVHQGETQYF
V: TRBV7-9; J: TRBJ2-7; CDR3: CASSLYGTGASYEQYF
V: TRBV6-1; J: TRBJ1-6; CDR3: CASSEHSGHDSPLHF
V: TRBV5-8; J: TRBJ1-5; CDR3: CASSLVVGGKSNQPQHF
V: TRBV9; J: TRBJ2-3; CDR3: CASSDGMGGLAIDTQYF
V: TRBV7-9; J: TRBJ1-4; CDR3: CASSLALQGAREKLFF
V: TRBV18; J: TRBJ2-1; CDR3: CASSPRQGVGSSYNEQFF
V: TRBV19; J: TRBJ1-5; CDR3: CASSMGGFQPQHF
V: TRBV7-7; J: TRBJ2-1; CDR3: CASSTSGSWYNEQFF
V: TRBV15; J: TRBJ1-4; CDR3: CATNRDRGFNEKLFF
V: TRBV24-1; J: TRBJ2-1; CDR3: CATRGTGVKVDEQFF
V: TRBV23-1; J: TRBJ2-1; CDR3: CATGTGNEQFF
V: TRBV5-4; J: TRBJ2-7; CDR3: CASSRPPPSYEQYF
V: TRBV5-4; J: TRBJ2-1; CDR3: CASSRGQGVNNEQFF
V: TRBV6-5; J: TRBJ2-4; CDR3: CASRTGTRAKNIQYF
V: TRBV5-1; J: TRBJ1-1; CDR3: CASKLAMNTEAFF
V: TRBV27; J: TRBJ2-7; CDR3: CASSPRTGRDEQYF
V: TRBV21-1; J: TRBJ2-2; CDR3: CASSNKNTGELFF
V: TRBV7-9; J: TRBJ2-6; CDR3: CASSLTTGANSGANVLTF
V: TRBV4-3; J: TRBJ1-1; CDR3: CASSQAQDTEAFF
V: TRBV27; J: TRBJ2-1; CDR3: CASSQGILAGSLNEQFF
V: TRBV2; J: TRBJ2-7; CDR3: CAGGQGYEQYF
V: TRBV6-1; J: TRBJ1-2; CDR3: CASSEATGSPYGYTF
V: TRBV18; J: TRBJ2-1; CDR3: CASSLQRGTAEYEQFF
V: TRBV10-3; J: TRBJ1-2; CDR3: CAIRGDSPYGYTF
V: TRBV7-3; J: TRBJ2-3; CDR3: CASSPRERTGTDTQYF
V: TRBV30; J: TRBJ1-1; CDR3: CAWSGGGMNTEAFF
V: TRBV4-3; J: TRBJ1-1; CDR3: CASSQAVLGGTEAFF
V: TRBV11-3; J: TRBJ2-5; CDR3: CASSFAGETQYF
V: TRBV28; J: TRBJ2-2; CDR3: CASSLAGRATGELFF
V: TRBV4-1; J: TRBJ2-5; CDR3: CASSQDKPGGLETQYF
V: TRBV24-1; J: TRBJ2-2; CDR3: CATSDRGTGTGELFF
V: TRBV4-2; J: TRBJ2-5; CDR3: CASSHGITSGSGETQYF
V: TRBV30; J: TRBJ2-1; CDR3: CAWSGGGEQFF
V: TRBV7-3; J: TRBJ2-6; CDR3: CASSLIAGTGPSGANVLTF
V: TRBV27; J: TRBJ2-7; CDR3: CASSLLQGYEQYF
V: TRBV11-2; J: TRBJ2-2; CDR3: CASSLVGGLNTGELFF
V: TRBV24-1; J: TRBJ2-5; CDR3: CATARGRGETQYF
V: TRBV18; J: TRBJ1-3; CDR3: CASSVEGSGNTIYF
V: TRBV10-2; J: TRBJ2-2; CDR3: CATRQGALDTGELFF
V: TRBV3-1/TRBV3-2; J: TRBJ2-7; CDR3: CASSPTGGRGRYYEQYF
V: TRBV5-1; J: TRBJ1-2; CDR3: CASSPGDRHYGYTF
V: TRBV7-8; J: TRBJ1-2; CDR3: CASSLMGQENYGYTF
V: TRBV28; J: TRBJ2-7; CDR3: CASSLRSDRDYEQYF
V: TRBV5-5; J: TRBJ1-3; CDR3: CASRQGWGPSGNTIYF
V: TRBV5-1; J: TRBJ2-7; CDR3: CASSLGTGGYEQYF
V: TRBV18; J: TRBJ1-2; CDR3: CASSPPPRGGYGYTF
V: TRBV30; J: TRBJ1-1; CDR3: CAWSVSGGTEAFF
V: TRBV6-2/TRBV6-3; J: TRBJ1-5; CDR3: CASSYGQLNQPQHF
V: TRBV24-1; J: TRBJ2-1; CDR3: CATSDDRLTSGYNEQFF
V: TRBV19; J: TRBJ2-5; CDR3: CASSNRGETQYF
V: TRBV30; J: TRBJ2-1; CDR3: CAWSSDRGTSGSSYNEQFF